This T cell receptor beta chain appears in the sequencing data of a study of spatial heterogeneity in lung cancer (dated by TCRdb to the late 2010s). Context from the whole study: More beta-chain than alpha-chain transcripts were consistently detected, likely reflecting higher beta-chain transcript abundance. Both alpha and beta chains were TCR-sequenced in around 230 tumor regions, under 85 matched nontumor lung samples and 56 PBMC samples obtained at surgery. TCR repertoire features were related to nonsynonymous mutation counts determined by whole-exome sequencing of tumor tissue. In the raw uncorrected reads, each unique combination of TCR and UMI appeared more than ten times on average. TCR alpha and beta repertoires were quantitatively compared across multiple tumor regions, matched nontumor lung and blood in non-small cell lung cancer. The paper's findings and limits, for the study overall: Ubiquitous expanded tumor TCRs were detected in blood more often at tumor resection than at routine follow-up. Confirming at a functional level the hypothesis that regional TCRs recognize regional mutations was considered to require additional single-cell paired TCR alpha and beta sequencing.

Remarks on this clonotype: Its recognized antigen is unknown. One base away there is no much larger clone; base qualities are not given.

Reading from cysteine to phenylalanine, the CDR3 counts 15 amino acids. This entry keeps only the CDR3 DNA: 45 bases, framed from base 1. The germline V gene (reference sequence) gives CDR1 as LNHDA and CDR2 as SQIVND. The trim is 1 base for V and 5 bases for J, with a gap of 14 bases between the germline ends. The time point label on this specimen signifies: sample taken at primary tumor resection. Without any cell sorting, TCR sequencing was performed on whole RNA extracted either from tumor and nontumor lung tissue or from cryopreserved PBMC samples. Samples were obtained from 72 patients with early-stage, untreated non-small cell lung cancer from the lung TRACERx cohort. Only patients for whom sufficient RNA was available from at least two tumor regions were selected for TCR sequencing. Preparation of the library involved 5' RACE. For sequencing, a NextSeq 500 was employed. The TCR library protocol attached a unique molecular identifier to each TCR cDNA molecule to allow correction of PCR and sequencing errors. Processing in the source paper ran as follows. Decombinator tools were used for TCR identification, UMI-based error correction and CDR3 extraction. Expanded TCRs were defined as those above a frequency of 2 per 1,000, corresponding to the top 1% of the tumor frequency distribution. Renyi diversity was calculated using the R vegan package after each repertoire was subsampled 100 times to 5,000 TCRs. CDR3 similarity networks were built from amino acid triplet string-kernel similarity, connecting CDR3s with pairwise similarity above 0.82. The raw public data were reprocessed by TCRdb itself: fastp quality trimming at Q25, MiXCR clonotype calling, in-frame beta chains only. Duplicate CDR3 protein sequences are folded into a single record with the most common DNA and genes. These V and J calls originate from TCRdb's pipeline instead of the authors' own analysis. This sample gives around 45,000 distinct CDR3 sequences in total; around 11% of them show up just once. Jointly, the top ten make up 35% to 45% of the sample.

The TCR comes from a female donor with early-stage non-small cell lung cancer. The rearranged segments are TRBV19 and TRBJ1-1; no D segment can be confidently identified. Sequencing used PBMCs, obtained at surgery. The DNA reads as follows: TGTGCCAGTAGTATAGTCGGAGGGAGAGGGACTGAAGCTTTCTTT. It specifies CASSIVGGRGTEAFF.